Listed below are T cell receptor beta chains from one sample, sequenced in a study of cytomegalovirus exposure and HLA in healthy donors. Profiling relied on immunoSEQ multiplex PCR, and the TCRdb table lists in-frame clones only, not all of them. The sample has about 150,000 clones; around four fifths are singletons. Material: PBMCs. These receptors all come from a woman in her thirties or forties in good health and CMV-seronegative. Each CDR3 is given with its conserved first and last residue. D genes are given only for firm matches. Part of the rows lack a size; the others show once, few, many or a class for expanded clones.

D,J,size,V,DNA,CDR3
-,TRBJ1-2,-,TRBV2,TGTGCCAGCAGTCCCGACAGCTATGGCTACACCTTC,CASSPDSYGYTF
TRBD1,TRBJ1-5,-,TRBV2,TGTGCCAGCGCCCGACAGGGAGGACAGCCCCAGCATTTT,CASARQGGQPQHF
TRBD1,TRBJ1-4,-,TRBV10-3,TGTGCCATCTCGCTGGGGGACAGGGCTAATGAAAAACTGTTTTTT,CAISLGDRANEKLFF
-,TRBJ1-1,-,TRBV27,TGTGCCAGCAGTTTCGGACGGACCCGAGGGACTGAAGCTTTCTTT,CASSFGRTRGTEAFF
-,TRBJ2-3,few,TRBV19,TGTGCCAGTAGTATCCAACGACAGGCCCTCGCAGATACGCAGTATTTT,CASSIQRQALADTQYF
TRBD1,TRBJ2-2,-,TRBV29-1,TGCAGCGTTGAAGAGGGACAGGGAACCGGGGAGCTGTTTTTT,CSVEEGQGTGELFF
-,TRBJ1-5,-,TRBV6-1,TGTGCCAGCAGTGGGGGGGTAGGCAGGTACCAGCATTTT,CASSGGVGRYQHF
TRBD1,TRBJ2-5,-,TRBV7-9,TGTGCCAGCAGCTTGGACAGGGCTTGGGGGGAGACCCAGTACTTC,CASSLDRAWGETQYF
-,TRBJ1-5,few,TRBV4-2,TGTGCCAGCAGCCAAGTTAGGGAGGGCAATCAGCCCCAGCATTTT,CASSQVREGNQPQHF
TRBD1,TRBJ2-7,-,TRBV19,TGTGCCAGTAGTGGGACAGACAGGCGAATCTACGAGCAGTACTTC,CASSGTDRRIYEQYF
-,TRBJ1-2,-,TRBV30,TGTGCCTGGACCCTTGAGGGCGGCTATGGCTACACCTTC,CAWTLEGGYGYTF
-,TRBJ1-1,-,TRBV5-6,TGTGCCAGCAGCTTGAAGCGGCTGAACACTGAAGCTTTCTTT,CASSLKRLNTEAFF
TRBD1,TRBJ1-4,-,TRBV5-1,TGCGCCAGCAGCTCAATGGGGACCGGCAGGGGGCGCTCTCAAAATGAAAAACTGTTTTTT,CASSSMGTGRGRSQNEKLFF
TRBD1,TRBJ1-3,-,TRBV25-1,TGTGCCAGCAGTGAATTGACAGGGATTGGAAACACCATATATTTT,CASSELTGIGNTIYF
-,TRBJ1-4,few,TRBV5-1,TGCGCCAGCAGCTCCACTGAGGGCGGAAAACTGTTTTTT,CASSSTEGGKLFF
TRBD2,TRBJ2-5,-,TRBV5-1,TGCGCCAGCAGCGCACTCTTAGCGGGGGGCCAGGAGACCCAGTACTTC,CASSALLAGGQETQYF
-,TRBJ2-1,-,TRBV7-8,TGTGCCAGCAGCTTAGCTCTAGGGGGCTCCTACAATGAGCAGTTCTTC,CASSLALGGSYNEQFF
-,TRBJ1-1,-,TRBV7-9,TGTGCCAGCAGCTATGAGGCCCAAAAGTGGGCTTTCTTT,CASSYEAQKWAFF
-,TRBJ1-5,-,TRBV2,TGTGCCAGCAGTGAAGGAAATGCAGGCCGGCCCCAGCATTTT,CASSEGNAGRPQHF
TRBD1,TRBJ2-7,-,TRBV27,TGTGCCAGCAGTCCAACCGACAGGGCCTACGAGCAGTACTTC,CASSPTDRAYEQYF
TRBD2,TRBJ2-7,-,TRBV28,TGTGCCAGCAGCAGACTAGCGGGGGGCTCCTACGAGCAGTACTTC,CASSRLAGGSYEQYF
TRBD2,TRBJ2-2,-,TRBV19,TGTGCCAGTAGAGGCGGACTAGCGACGAACACCGGGGAGCTGTTTTTT,CASRGGLATNTGELFF
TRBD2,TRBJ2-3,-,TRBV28,TGTGCCAGCAGTATAGCGGGAGCCACAGATACGCAGTATTTT,CASSIAGATDTQYF
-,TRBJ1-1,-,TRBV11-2,TGTGCCAGCAGCTCTAACCAGGGAAACACTGAAGCTTTCTTT,CASSSNQGNTEAFF
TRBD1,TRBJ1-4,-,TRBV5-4,TGTGCCAGCAGCCCGTACGACAGGGGGCGAAGTGAAAAACTGTTTTTT,CASSPYDRGRSEKLFF
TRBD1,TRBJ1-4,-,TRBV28,TGTGCCAGCGGGACAGGGTCGAATGAAAAACTGTTTTTT,CASGTGSNEKLFF
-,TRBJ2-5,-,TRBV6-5,TGTGCCAGCAGTTTTTCTCGGCTAGCTGAGACCCAGTACTTC,CASSFSRLAETQYF